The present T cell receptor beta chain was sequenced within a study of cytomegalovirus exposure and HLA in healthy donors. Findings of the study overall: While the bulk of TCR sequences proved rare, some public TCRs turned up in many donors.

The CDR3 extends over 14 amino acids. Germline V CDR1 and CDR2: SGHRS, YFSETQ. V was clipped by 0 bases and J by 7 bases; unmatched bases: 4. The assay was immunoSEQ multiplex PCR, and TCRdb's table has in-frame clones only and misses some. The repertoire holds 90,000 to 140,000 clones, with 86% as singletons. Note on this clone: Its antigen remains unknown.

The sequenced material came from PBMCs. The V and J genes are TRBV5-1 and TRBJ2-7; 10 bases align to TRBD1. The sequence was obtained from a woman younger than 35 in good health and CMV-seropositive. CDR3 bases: TGCGCCAGCAGCTTGGCGGGACAGGGGATGGAGCAGTACTTC. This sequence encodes CASSLAGQGMEQYF.